These 29 T cell receptor beta chains came from one sample sequenced in a study of blood T cell repertoires in COVID-19. The assay was immunoSEQ multiplex PCR, and TCRdb's table has in-frame clones only and misses some. The data show 350,000 to 450,000 clones, roughly 92% seen once. Sequencing was carried out using PBMCs or T cells enriched from blood (not recorded which). Receptors originate from a woman aged 35 to 49 who had been exposed to COVID-19.

This clone was detected only once. The CDR3 here is CASSSGQLDSPLHF. The CDR3 bases are TGTGCCAGCAGCTCGGGACAGCTCGATTCACCCCTCCACTTT. V and J are TRBV11-3 and TRBJ1-6, with 7 bases that match TRBD1. CDR1 is SGHNT and CDR2 is YENEEA in the germline V gene. The CDR3 totals 14 residues. The V and J ends lost 4 bases and 8 bases, in that order; junction bases with no gene match: 5.

The rearrangement links TRBV12-3 or TRBV12-4 to TRBJ2-1; D call uncertain. Trimming took 8 bases from V and 7 from J, leaving 9 bases between them. There are 11 residues in the CDR3. The CDR3 region has the DNA TGTGCCAGCGGGCAAAGGAATGAGCAGTTCTTC. Its protein is CASGQRNEQFF.

CDR3 sequence: CASSELGRNQPQHF. The CDR3 DNA is TGTGCCAGCAGTGAACTAGGAAGAAATCAGCCCCAGCATTTT. The V call is TRBV2, the J call TRBJ1-5; D ambiguous. Trimming pared 2 bases from V and 4 bases from J, leaving 9 bases between. The CDR3 runs 14 residues. Germline V gene lookup returns CDR1 SNHLY and CDR2 FYNNEI. Supplemented by reference TRBV2 and TRBJ1-5, the full variable domain reads EPEVTQTPSHQVTQMGQEVILRCVPISNHLYFYWYRQILGQKVEFLVSFYNNEISEKSEIFDDQFSVERPDGSNFTLKIRSTKLEDSAMYFCASSELGRNQPQHFGDGTRLSIL.

This clone has more than one count but fewer than ten. The chain employs TRBV5-4 and TRBJ1-4; possible D gene TRBD1, 5 bases. V was clipped by 0 bases and J by 5 bases, with 8 bases between them. This CDR3 has 14 residues. Germline V gene sequence: CDR1 SGHNT, CDR2 YYREEE (reference sequence). CDR3 sequence (DNA): TGTGCCAGCAGCTTGGGACAGCGAAATGAAAAACTGTTTTTT. Its translation is CASSLGQRNEKLFF.

CDR3 nucleotide sequence: TGTGCCTGGAGTGTAGGTAGACAGAGCAATCAGCCCCAGCATTTT. It is translated as CAWSVGRQSNQPQHF. The rearrangement links TRBV30 to TRBJ1-5, with D possibly being TRBD1 (5 bases). CDR3 size: 15 residues. V gave up 0 bases and J gave up 1 base, with 10 bases separating them. Germline-derived CDR1 and CDR2 are GTSNPN and SVGIG (reference sequence).

This chain joins TRBV4-3 and TRBJ1-1; D remains unclear. CDR1 is LGHNA, CDR2 YSLEER, per germline. V lost 0 bases to trimming and J lost 6 bases, with 8 bases between them. The CDR3 spans 13 residues. CDR3 DNA: TGCGCCAGCAGCCAAGATTACGCAGCTGAAGCTTTCTTT. Translated: CASSQDYAAEAFF.

This clone appeared a few times. This chain uses TRBV27 with TRBJ1-5; a possible D gene is TRBD1 (5 bases). Germline V gene sequence: CDR1 MNHEY, CDR2 SMNVEV (reference sequence). The V end was cut by 0 bases, the J end by 4 bases, with 10 bases between. The CDR3 totals 15 residues. The CDR3 sequence is CASSLSAGKNQPQHF. The CDR3 nucleotides read TGTGCCAGCAGTTTATCGGCAGGGAAGAATCAGCCCCAGCATTTT.

Regarding this clone: The junction and the germline gene differ at one end; a read error may be behind it. The chain combines TRBV7-7 with TRBJ2-1; 7 positions match TRBD2. Germline-derived CDR1 and CDR2 are SSHAT and FNYEAQ (reference sequence). CDR3 size: 16 residues. CDR3 DNA sequence: TGTGCTAGCAGCTTAGGTGGTCCTAGCGGTTACAATGAGCAGTTCTTC. Its translation: CASSLGGPSGYNEQFF.

The chain uses TRBV2 and TRBJ2-5; 7 bases are shared with TRBD1. Per germline, CDR1 SNHLY and CDR2 FYNNEI. CDR3 length equals 14 residues. V was clipped by 1 base and J by 5 bases; unmatched bases: 4. Here the CDR3 DNA reads TGTGCCAGCAGTGAAGAAGGGGGCATTGAGACCCAGTACTTC. This sequence encodes CASSEEGGIETQYF.

This clone was picked up one time. This chain uses TRBV10-3 with TRBJ2-2, with 9 bases that match TRBD1. V gave up 4 bases and J gave up 5 bases; unmatched junction bases: 5. The germline V gene encodes CDR1 ENHRY and CDR2 SYGVKD. The CDR3 covers 15 residues. The chain's CDR3 is CAISVTGTGTGELFF. The CDR3 bases are TGTGCCATCAGTGTGACAGGGACAGGGACCGGGGAGCTGTTTTTT.

This sequence joins TRBV25-1 and TRBJ1-2; 7 bases match TRBD1. V shed 3 bases and J 4 bases; nucleotides not matched to a gene: 8. CDR3 length: 15 residues. The V gene's germline CDR1 is MGHDK and CDR2 SYGVNS. CDR3 loop: CASSEYVGQLYGYTF. CDR3 nucleotides: TGTGCCAGCAGTGAGTACGTGGGACAGCTCTATGGCTACACCTTC.

V and J are TRBV30 and TRBJ1-4; D is possibly TRBD1 (6 bases). The CDR3 runs 12 residues. V was pared by 3 bases and J by 10 bases, with 12 bases between. Germline CDR1 is GTSNPN and CDR2 is SVGIG (reference sequence). CDR3 coding DNA: TGTGCCTGGAGCACCAGAGGGGGAAAACTGTTTTTT. It specifies CAWSTRGGKLFF.

This rearrangement joins TRBV7-6 to TRBJ2-1; 14 nucleotides match TRBD2. V lost 3 bases and J lost 5; bases outside the gene matches: 18. The CDR3 totals 21 residues. Germline CDR1 is SGHVS and CDR2 is FNYEAQ. CDR3 DNA sequence: TGTGCCAGCAGCTTTGGTGCGCAGGGGACTAGCGGGAGAATATTGGACAATGAGCAGTTCTTC. Translation gives CASSFGAQGTSGRILDNEQFF.

The J gene is TRBJ1-2, the V gene TRBV18; no reliable D call. The length of the CDR3 is 13 residues. Trimming pared 3 bases from V and 13 bases from J, leaving 18 bases between. Germline values: CDR1 KGHSH, CDR2 LQKENI. CDR3 protein: CASSPGNTQDGTF. DNA for the CDR3: TGTGCCAGCTCACCGGGCAACACCCAAGACGGCACCTTC.

The J gene is TRBJ2-1, the V gene TRBV30; possible D gene TRBD1, 6 bases. V shed 0 bases and J shed 9 bases, with 12 bases lying between them. This CDR3 region has 13 residues. Germline V gene lookup returns CDR1 GTSNPN and CDR2 SVGIG (reference sequence). The CDR3 nucleotides are TGTGCCTGGAGTGTGGGGGCGGTTGGTGAGCAGTTCTTC. Its protein is CAWSVGAVGEQFF.

The chain joins TRBV6-5 to TRBJ1-1; perhaps TRBD1 as D (5 bases). The CDR3 has 15 amino acids. Trimming removed 10 bases at V and 5 bases at J, with 23 bases between. The germline V gene encodes CDR1 MNHEY and CDR2 SVGAGI. This CDR3 reads CAITPGGDRLTEAFF. DNA for the CDR3: TGTGCCATCACTCCTGGGGGGGATCGATTGACTGAAGCTTTCTTT.

The chain links TRBV30 to TRBJ1-1, with 7 bases matching TRBD1. From germline, CDR1 is GTSNPN and CDR2 SVGIG (reference sequence). The CDR3 contains 12 residues. V was pared by 0 bases and J by 10 bases, with 5 bases of the junction left unmatched. This CDR3 is CAWSVEQGRAFF. In DNA, the CDR3 is TGTGCCTGGAGTGTAGAACAGGGGCGAGCTTTCTTT.

The V gene is TRBV29-1, the J gene TRBJ1-1; no definite D call. This CDR3 has 11 residues. Trimming removed 3 bases at V and 2 bases at J, with 4 bases between. Germline V gene lookup returns CDR1 SQVTM and CDR2 ANQGSEA. CDR3 residues: CSVESNTEAFF. Here the CDR3 DNA reads TGCAGCGTTGAGTCAAACACTGAAGCTTTCTTT.

The genes are TRBV5-1 and TRBJ1-1, with D possibly matching TRBD1 (5 bases). V shed 4 bases and J shed 4 bases, with 20 bases lying between them. The CDR3 spans 16 residues. The germline CDR1 and CDR2 sequences are SGHRS and YFSETQ. The CDR3 protein is CASSNNRFRSGTEAFF. The CDR3 DNA reads as TGCGCCAGCAGCAATAACAGGTTTCGATCAGGCACTGAAGCTTTCTTT.

Here the CDR3 DNA reads TGTGCCAGCAGCGCCTTTGGTGGCGGGCGCTACGAGCAGTACTTC. Translating it yields CASSAFGGGRYEQYF. The rearrangement joins TRBV9 to TRBJ2-7; D is possibly TRBD2 (5 bases). The CDR3 consists of 15 residues. Germline V gene data show CDR1 as SGDLS and CDR2 as YYNGEE. V lost 3 bases, J lost 3 bases, and 16 bases lay in between. Full variable domain (remainder filled in from reference TRBV9 and TRBJ2-7): DSGVTQTPKHLITATGQRVTLRCSPRSGDLSVYWYQQSLDQGLQFLIQYYNGEERAKGNILERFSAQQFPDLHSELNLSSLELGDSALYFCASSAFGGGRYEQYFGPGTRLTVT.

The CDR3 nucleotides are TGCGCCAGCAGCTTGGGGACAGGGGGACAACAGACTGAAGCTTTCTTT. Its translation is CASSLGTGGQQTEAFF. This rearrangement joins TRBV5-1 to TRBJ1-1; TRBD1 matches 10 bases. V lost 0 bases to trimming and J lost 5 bases; unmatched junction nucleotides: 7. The CDR3 spans 16 residues. In germline, CDR1 is SGHRS, CDR2 YFSETQ.

The J gene is TRBJ1-4, the V gene TRBV5-1, with D possibly TRBD1 on 5 matching bases. The CDR3 runs to 14 residues. Trimming stripped 4 bases from V and 6 bases from J, with 13 bases between. Looked up from germline, CDR1 is SGHRS and CDR2 is YFSETQ. The CDR3, as DNA: TGCGCCAGCAGCCCCGGATGGGGCGATGAAAAACTGTTTTTT. Residues: CASSPGWGDEKLFF.

The chain has TRBV28 and TRBJ2-2; D not resolved. The CDR3 extends over 13 amino acids. The germline CDR1 and CDR2 sequences are MDHEN and SYDVKM. The V end was cut by 11 bases, the J end by 1 base, with 11 bases between. CDR3 bases: TGTGCCTACAGAAATTTGAACACCGGGGAGCTGTTTTTT. This codes for CAYRNLNTGELFF.

The CDR3 region has the DNA TGTGCCAGTAGTGCCCGACTAGCGGGAGGGCCGGGGGAGACCCAGTACTTC. It codes for CASSARLAGGPGETQYF. The rearrangement links TRBV19 to TRBJ2-5, with 14 bases fitting TRBD2. The V gene's germline CDR1 is LNHDA and CDR2 SQIVND (reference sequence). V gave up 5 bases and J gave up 5 bases; unmatched junction bases: 10. The CDR3 consists of 17 residues.

The chain has TRBV6-5 and TRBJ1-5; D remains ambiguous. This CDR3 is built from 13 residues. Trimming took off 6 bases at V and 2 bases at J, with 8 bases between the two ends. Per the germline V gene, CDR1 is MNHEY and CDR2 is SVGAGI. CDR3 amino acids: CASREVGNQPQHF. The CDR3 DNA sequence: TGTGCCAGCAGAGAGGTGGGCAATCAGCCCCAGCATTTT.

As for this clone: In the same sample, other DNA sequences code for this CDR3. This rearrangement joins TRBV7-2 to TRBJ1-2; perhaps TRBD1 as D (5 bases). Trimming removed 5 bases from V and 2 bases from J, with 12 bases in between. Germline CDR1 and CDR2: SGHTA and FQGNSA. There are 14 residues in the CDR3. This CDR3 is CASSPGGFNYGYTF. The CDR3 DNA sequence: TGTGCCAGCAGCCCGGGGGGGTTCAACTATGGCTACACCTTC.

The chain combines TRBV28 with TRBJ1-1; D perhaps matches TRBD1 (6 bases). Germline CDR1 reads MDHEN; CDR2 reads SYDVKM. V gave up 2 bases and J gave up 5 bases, with 15 bases separating them. The CDR3 is made up of 15 amino acids. The CDR3 loop is CASSLGGARGTEAFF. CDR3 nucleotides: TGTGCCAGCAGTTTAGGGGGGGCGCGAGGGACTGAAGCTTTCTTT.

This chain links TRBV18 with TRBJ2-5; TRBD1 matches at 9 bases. The CDR3 is made up of 17 amino acids. Germline assignment: CDR1 KGHSH and CDR2 LQKENI. The V segment lost 2 bases and the J segment 3 bases; nucleotides outside the gene matches: 10. The CDR3 spells CASSPALLTGGEETQYF. The CDR3 DNA reads TGTGCCAGCTCACCAGCCCTACTGACAGGGGGAGAAGAGACCCAGTACTTC.

This clone has only a few counts. The rearrangement uses TRBV6-2 or TRBV6-3 and TRBJ2-1, with D maybe TRBD2 (6 bases). The CDR3 length is 14 residues. V lost 4 bases, J lost 7 bases, and 14 bases lay in between. The V gene's germline CDR1 is MNHEY and CDR2 SVGEGT. CDR3 nucleotide sequence: TGTGCCAGCAGTTGGTTTGGGAGGTCTAATGAGCAGTTCTTC. It encodes CASSWFGRSNEQFF.